Listed here are 20 T cell receptor beta chains from one sample, sequenced in a study of cytomegalovirus exposure and HLA in healthy donors. Produced via immunoSEQ multiplex PCR; TCRdb's table is partial and in-frame only. This sample has approximately 98,000 clones; more than 90% occur once, and the top ten carry around 0.65%. Sequencing was carried out using PBMCs. The receptors come from a woman in her late teens or twenties in good health and CMV-seronegative.

The V gene is TRBV19, the J gene TRBJ2-3; TRBD2 matches 11 bases. Germline V gene data show CDR1 as LNHDA and CDR2 as SQIVND (reference sequence). CDR3 length: 15 amino acids. The junction had 2 bases not matched to a gene; V was cut back by 4 bases and J by 2 bases. For the CDR3, the DNA is TGTGCCAGTAGTACTAGCGGGGGGTACACAGATACGCAGTATTTT. This sequence encodes CASSTSGGYTDTQYF.

V gene TRBV6-6 combines with J gene TRBJ2-7; D perhaps matches TRBD2 (6 bases). CDR1 is MNHNY, CDR2 SVGAGI, per germline (reference sequence). The CDR3 runs 16 residues. Trimming stripped 6 bases from V and 0 bases from J, with 18 bases between. The chain's CDR3 is CASSIDLRGSSYEQYF. CDR3 nucleotides: TGTGCCAGCAGCATAGATTTGCGGGGCAGCTCCTACGAGCAGTACTTC.

The rearrangement links TRBV27 to TRBJ2-3; D is undetermined. V lost 3 bases, J lost 0 bases, and 4 bases lay in between. The germline CDR1 and CDR2 sequences are MNHEY and SMNVEV (reference sequence). The CDR3 covers 13 residues. The CDR3 DNA is TGTGCCAGCAGTTTCCGGAGCACAGATACGCAGTATTTT. Encoded protein: CASSFRSTDTQYF.

The rearrangement joins TRBV5-1 to TRBJ2-1; the match to TRBD1 covers 7 bases. The CDR3 is 15 residues long. With 4 bases clipped from V and 0 bases from J, the junction kept 4 bases outside the gene matches. The germline V gene has CDR1 SGHRS and CDR2 YFSETQ. The CDR3 region is CASSKGQFSYNEQFF. The CDR3 DNA follows: TGCGCCAGCAGCAAGGGACAGTTCTCCTACAATGAGCAGTTCTTC.

Here the CDR3 DNA reads TGTGCCAGCAGCTTAAAACCCGGGACAGGGGGCCAGGGTGGCTACACCTTC. This gives the protein CASSLKPGTGGQGGYTF. The V call is TRBV11-2, the J call TRBJ1-2; 12 bases line up with TRBD1. The CDR3 length is 17 residues. V trimming: 2 bases; J trimming: 7 bases; junction bases outside the gene matches: 11. Germline assignment: CDR1 SGHAT and CDR2 FQNNGV.

V gene TRBV6-5 combines with J gene TRBJ1-2; tentatively, D is TRBD1 (5 bases). Trimming cost V 5 bases and J 7 bases, with 17 bases left between them. CDR1 is MNHEY and CDR2 is SVGAGI in the germline V gene. This CDR3 is built from 14 residues. In nucleotides, the CDR3 is TGTGCCAGCAGTCCCTCTTCAGGGTGGGGTGGCTACACCTTC. The encoded protein is CASSPSSGWGGYTF.

The V and J genes are TRBV27 and TRBJ1-4; D gene uncertain. Germline loops: CDR1 MNHEY, CDR2 SMNVEV (reference sequence). Trimming cost V 0 bases and J 0 bases, with 11 bases left between them. This CDR3 has 17 residues. The CDR3 sequence: CASSLSLVLPTNEKLFF. CDR3 DNA sequence: TGTGCCAGCAGTTTATCGTTAGTTCTTCCAACTAATGAAAAACTGTTTTTT.

The chain recombines TRBV6-5 with TRBJ1-5, with TRBD1 identical over 9 bases. J gave up 7 bases and V 5 bases, and 6 bases lay outside the gene matches. CDR1 is MNHEY, CDR2 SVGAGI, per germline. The CDR3 length is 14 residues. The CDR3 sequence is CASSNTGGGQPQHF. The CDR3 bases are TGTGCCAGCAGTAACACAGGGGGCGGGCAGCCCCAGCATTTT.

This chain uses TRBV27 with TRBJ2-3; D not certain. The CDR3 length is 14 residues. The V end was cut by 9 bases, the J end by 1 base, with 14 bases between. CDR1 and CDR2 (germline): MNHEY, SMNVEV (reference sequence). The CDR3 reads CASTGLARTDTQYF. CDR3 nucleotides: TGTGCCAGTACCGGGTTGGCCCGCACAGATACGCAGTATTTT.

The V gene is TRBV21-1, the J gene TRBJ1-2. TRBV21-1 is a pseudogene locus. The CDR3 covers 16 residues. CDR3 bases: TGTGCCAGCAGCAAAGGACCGGGGAATGGGCACCCCGGCTACACCTTC. This codes for CASSKGPGNGHPGYTF.

This chain joins TRBV9 and TRBJ2-2; D is perhaps TRBD1 (6 bases). V was pared by 0 bases and J by 9 bases, with 15 bases between. CDR1 SGDLS and CDR2 YYNGEE come from the germline V gene. This CDR3 comprises 15 residues. CDR3 DNA sequence: TGTGCCAGCAGCGTAGGGGGCAGGGGTATCCGGGAGCTGTTTTTT. This sequence encodes CASSVGGRGIRELFF.

The rearrangement joins TRBV5-5 to TRBJ2-5, with D hard to call. The CDR3 has 14 residues. Germline V CDR1 and CDR2: SGHKS, YYEKEE (reference sequence). The ends were cut back, 0 bases at V and 3 bases at J, with 9 bases in the middle. The CDR3, as DNA: TGTGCCAGCAGCTTGGGGCAGGTCGAAGAGACCCAGTACTTC. Protein sequence: CASSLGQVEETQYF. Filled out from reference TRBV5-5 and TRBJ2-5, the complete variable domain reads DAGVTQSPTHLIKTRGQQVTLRCSPISGHKSVSWYQQVLGQGPQFIFQYYEKEERGRGNFPDRFSARQFPNYSSELNVNALLLGDSALYLCASSLGQVEETQYFGPGTRLLVL.

The chain carries TRBV7-2 and TRBJ2-5; 9 bases match TRBD2. CDR3 size: 14 residues. Losses at the gene ends were 1 base for V and 4 bases for J; bases not matched to a gene: 1. Germline V gives CDR1 SGHTA, CDR2 FQGNSA. CDR3 DNA: TGTGCCAGCAGCTTAGGCGGGGGGGTAGAGACCCAGTACTTC. It is translated as CASSLGGGVETQYF.

This rearrangement joins TRBV7-3 to TRBJ1-6; D gene ambiguous. The CDR3 consists of 15 residues. CDR1 and CDR2 (germline): SGHTA, FQGTGA. V shed 5 bases and J shed 1 base, with 9 bases lying between them. The CDR3 nucleotides are TGTGCCAGCAGCCTACTTGGTTCCTATAATTCACCCCTCCACTTT. This sequence encodes CASSLLGSYNSPLHF.

J is TRBJ2-7 and V is TRBV6-5, with TRBD1 matching 10 bases. The CDR3 is 13 residues long. Looked up from germline, CDR1 is MNHEY and CDR2 is SVGAGI. V lost 5 bases to trimming and J lost 12 bases; unmatched junction nucleotides: 10. The CDR3 DNA reads TGTGCCAGCAGTACCTCAGACCGGGACAGGGGGTACTTC. This gives the protein CASSTSDRDRGYF.

J is TRBJ2-3 and V is TRBV5-6, with TRBD1 matching over 8 bases. CDR1 and CDR2 (germline): SGHDT, YYEEEE. Losses at the gene ends were 1 base for V and 6 bases for J; bases not matched to a gene: 7. The CDR3 spans 15 residues. The CDR3 protein is CASSLSGGSWDTQYF. The CDR3 nucleotides read TGTGCCAGCAGCTTGTCAGGGGGCAGTTGGGATACGCAGTATTTT.

The J gene is TRBJ2-1, the V gene TRBV5-1; 8 positions agree with TRBD2. V shed 0 bases, J shed 0 bases, and the junction held 5 bases outside the gene matches. CDR3 length: 17 residues. Germline assignment: CDR1 SGHRS and CDR2 YFSETQ. This CDR3 is CASSLDPGTSSYNEQFF. DNA of the CDR3: TGCGCCAGCAGCTTGGATCCCGGGACTAGCTCCTACAATGAGCAGTTCTTC.

The chain is built from TRBV5-1 and TRBJ2-5; 8 nucleotides match TRBD2. J lost 2 bases, V lost 2 bases, and 2 bases had no gene match. This CDR3 contains 14 residues. Germline V gives CDR1 SGHRS, CDR2 YFSETQ. This chain's CDR3 is CASSLGTSQETQYF. CDR3 DNA sequence: TGCGCCAGCAGCTTAGGGACTAGTCAAGAGACCCAGTACTTC. The full variable domain, rest sourced from reference TRBV5-1 and TRBJ2-5, is KAGVTQTPRYLIKTRGQQVTLSCSPISGHRSVSWYQQTPGQGLQFLFEYFSETQRNKGNFPGRFSGRQFSNSRSEMNVSTLELGDSALYLCASSLGTSQETQYFGPGTRLLVL.

The chain couples TRBV5-1 to TRBJ2-2; D possibly corresponds to TRBD2 (6 bases). Germline V gene data show CDR1 as SGHRS and CDR2 as YFSETQ. Deletions cut 7 bases from V and 5 bases from J, with 21 bases between. This CDR3 is 16 amino acids long. CDR3 in amino acids: CASQTGGRVETGELFF. The DNA of the CDR3 is TGCGCCAGCCAGACCGGGGGTAGGGTCGAAACCGGGGAGCTGTTTTTT.

The rearrangement uses TRBV5-1 and TRBJ1-5, with a weak D call TRBD1 (5 bases). CDR1 and CDR2 from the germline V gene are SGHRS and YFSETQ. There are 15 residues in the CDR3. Trimming shortened V by 4 bases and J by 4 bases, and 15 bases separated the two germline ends. The CDR3 region has the DNA TGCGCCAGCAGCACCTCCGGGGGGGTGAATCAGCCCCAGCATTTT. Amino acid sequence: CASSTSGGVNQPQHF.